This T cell receptor (beta chain) was recorded in a study of PD-L1 blockade in urothelial cancer. Study in general: Male sex and bladder-origin urothelial cancer characterized about 85% of the roughly 30 patients. Blood gave a median about 150,000 T cells.

Method: immunoSEQ multiplex PCR; TCRdb's copy keeps in-frame clones and lacks some. Of about 33,000 clones detected, 75% to 90% appear once; the ten largest clones hold about 15%. The junction had 9 bases not matched to a gene; V was cut back by 4 bases and J by 4 bases. This CDR3 has 15 amino acids. Germline CDR1 is SGHRS and CDR2 is YFSETQ. Time point denoted: pretreatment peripheral blood. This chain links TRBV5-1 with TRBJ1-1; 8 nucleotides match TRBD1. The TCR sequence derives from a man aged 55 to 70 with urothelial cancer. This material consisted of PBMCs, taken around atezolizumab (anti-PD-L1) treatment. The CDR3 loop is CASSQIQGGGTEAFF. In nucleotides, the CDR3 is TGCGCCAGCAGCCAGATACAGGGGGGAGGCACTGAAGCTTTCTTT.